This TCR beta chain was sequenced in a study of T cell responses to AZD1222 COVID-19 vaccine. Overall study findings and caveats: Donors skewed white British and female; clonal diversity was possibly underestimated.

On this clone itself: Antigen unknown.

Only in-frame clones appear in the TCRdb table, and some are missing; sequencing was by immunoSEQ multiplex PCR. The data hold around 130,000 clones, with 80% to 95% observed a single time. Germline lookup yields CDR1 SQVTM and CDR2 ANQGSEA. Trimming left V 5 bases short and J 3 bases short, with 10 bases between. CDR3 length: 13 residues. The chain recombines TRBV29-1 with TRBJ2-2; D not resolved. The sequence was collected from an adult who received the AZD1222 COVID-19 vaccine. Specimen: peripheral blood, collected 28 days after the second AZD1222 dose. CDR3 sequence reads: CSVRHVDTGELFF. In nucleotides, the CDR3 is TGCAGCGTTAGACACGTGGACACCGGGGAGCTGTTTTTT.